The following is a TCR beta chain sequence with its context. The protocol was immunoSEQ multiplex PCR, while the TCRdb copy is restricted to in-frame clones and leaves out a portion. Seen here are around 1,000,000 clones, approximately 77% observed once, and the top ten hold about 0.94%. CDR3 length: 16 residues. In germline, CDR1 is MDHEN, CDR2 SYDVKM. Trimming removed 2 bases at V and 7 bases at J, with 18 bases between. HIV-negative, healthy adults without recent acute infections or vaccinations were the donors. These data come from a study of shared clonotypes between healthy human individuals. This receptor was obtained from a young man in good health. Some clones in this sample may be carry-over from other donors' samples. The chain is built from TRBV28 and TRBJ2-4; D may be TRBD2 (5 bases). Sample: memory CD4+ T cells from PBMCs. Subset specified: CD45RA-negative fraction. The CDR3 DNA reads TGTGCCAGCAGTTTAGTCGGAGGACGAGCCGGGAACATTCAGTACTTC. Translating it yields CASSLVGGRAGNIQYF. The entire variable domain, with the rest obtained from reference TRBV28 and TRBJ2-4, is as follows: DVKVTQSSRYLVKRTGEKVFLECVQDMDHENMFWYRQDPGLGLRLIYFSYDVKMKEKGDIPEGYSVSREKKERFSLILESASTNQTSMYLCASSLVGGRAGNIQYFGAGTRLSVL.